A selection of T cell receptor beta chains follows, all from one sample in a study of response to subunit inactivated influenza vaccine. TCRdb passed the RT-PCR reads through MiXCR, listing each CDR3 protein once. This table has hundreds of thousands of distinct CDR3 sequences, approximately 16% appearing once. This material consisted of CD4+ T cells sorted from PBMCs, taken roughly 24 months after vaccination. The source of these receptors is a man aged 50 to 75 who received an inactivated influenza vaccine. Both conserved end residues are part of each CDR3.

V	CDR3
TRBV24-1	CATSDPGLAGPSGETQYF
TRBV20-1	CSARQGRDGGTF
TRBV18	CASSPRDTYGYTF
TRBV4-2	CASSPPSKTYEQYF
TRBV20-1	CSARDSQKSGLETQYF
TRBV5-1	CASSFDIGNEQFF
TRBV11-3	CASSSGTSGRAGRQFF
TRBV4-1	CASSQEGAAPKNIQYF
TRBV4-1	CASSPGTRDYGYTF
TRBV12-3/TRBV12-4	CASGGGETYNEQFF